Listed below are T cell receptor beta chains from one sample, sequenced in a study of PD-1 blockade in classical Hodgkin lymphoma. Data came from immunoSEQ multiplex PCR; TCRdb stores just in-frame clones and leaves some out. Of under 15,000 clones detected, 75% to 90% appear once; the ten largest clones hold 20% to 25%. The source material was peripheral blood mononuclear cells (PBMCs), sampled at baseline. Source of these receptors: a human donor with classical Hodgkin lymphoma. Both conserved end residues are part of each CDR3. Fields, in order: clone size, V gene, J gene, D gene, CDR3 DNA, CDR3 protein. D genes are given only for firm matches. Clone size appears in some rows only: once, few, many, or a class for an expanded clone.

-	TRBV6-1	TRBJ2-7	TRBD2	TGTGCCAGCAGTGAGGGACTACGAATTTACGAGCAGTACTTC	CASSEGLRIYEQYF
-	TRBV18	TRBJ1-4	-	TGTGCCAGCTCCCGGACAAGTCGGGAAAAACTGTTTTTT	CASSRTSREKLFF
-	TRBV2	TRBJ2-2	-	TGTGCCAGCAGTGAGGGGGGGCTGTTAGACACCGGGGAGCTGTTTTTT	CASSEGGLLDTGELFF
-	TRBV7-8	TRBJ2-5	TRBD2	TGTGCCAGCAGCTTAGGACTAGCGGGAGAAAGCCGGGCAGAGACCCAGTACTTC	CASSLGLAGESRAETQYF
-	TRBV5-1	TRBJ2-3	-	TGCGCCAGCAGCCAGATTAGTACAGATACGCAGTATTTT	CASSQISTDTQYF
-	TRBV5-1	TRBJ2-7	TRBD1	TGCGCCAGCAGCTTGTGGACAGGGTCGGCCTACGAGCAGTACTTC	CASSLWTGSAYEQYF
-	TRBV4-1	TRBJ2-7	TRBD2	TGCGCCAGCAGCGGACTAGGGTGGTCCTACGAGCAGTACTTC	CASSGLGWSYEQYF
-	TRBV13	TRBJ1-2	-	TGTGCCAGCAGCTTAAATCAGGGGAGAGGCTACACCTTC	CASSLNQGRGYTF
-	TRBV5-4	TRBJ2-5	-	TGTGCCAGCAGCCTCGGGATCCAAGAGACCCAGTACTTC	CASSLGIQETQYF
medium-sized	TRBV14	TRBJ2-1	-	TGTGCCAGCAGTTTAGGCGGCAATGAGCAGTTCTTC	CASSLGGNEQFF
-	TRBV6-6	TRBJ1-1	TRBD1	TGTGCCAGCAGTTACTCAGCAGGGGGCACTGAAGCTTTCTTT	CASSYSAGGTEAFF
-	TRBV7-8	TRBJ2-5	TRBD1	TGTGCCAGCAGCCAAAGCAGGGGGCAGGCCCAGTACTTC	CASSQSRGQAQYF
-	TRBV18	TRBJ2-1	TRBD2	TGTGCCAGCTCACCACCGTCATTACTAGCGGAGTACTACAATGAGCAGTTCTTC	CASSPPSLLAEYYNEQFF
once	TRBV5-1	TRBJ2-1	TRBD2	TGCGCCAGCAGAGAAGCGGGAAGTAATTACAATGGGCAGTTCTTC	CASREAGSNYNGQFF
-	TRBV7-9	TRBJ1-1	-	TGTGCCAGCAGCTTAAGGGCAGGGCCGGTTACTGAAGCTTTCTTT	CASSLRAGPVTEAFF
-	TRBV25-1	TRBJ2-2	TRBD2	TGTGCCAGCAGTCCGGCTAGCGGGAGTACCGGGGAGCTGTTTTTT	CASSPASGSTGELFF
-	TRBV6-5	TRBJ2-1	-	TGTGCCAGCGGAGCGCCTCCCGGGAATGAGCAGTTCTTC	CASGAPPGNEQFF
-	TRBV13	TRBJ2-7	-	TGTGCCAGCAGCTCGCGGACGGCAAGCTCCTACGAGCAGTACTTC	CASSSRTASSYEQYF
-	TRBV27	TRBJ2-5	TRBD1	TGTGCCAGCAGTCATTCTTACCCGACAGGGGTTTTCCAAGAGACCCAGTACTTC	CASSHSYPTGVFQETQYF
-	TRBV2	TRBJ2-1	TRBD2	TGTGCCAGCCGGAGCGGGAGAGTTGACGGTGAGCAGTTCTTC	CASRSGRVDGEQFF
-	TRBV5-1	TRBJ2-2	-	TGCGCCAGCAGCGTGTATGAAGGACTTGGGGGACGTTACACCGGGGAGCTGTTTTTT	CASSVYEGLGGRYTGELFF
few	TRBV29-1	TRBJ2-7	TRBD2	TGCAGCGTTGAGGCTAGGGAGGGTCGGTACTTC	CSVEAREGRYF
-	TRBV5-3	TRBJ2-1	TRBD1	TGTGCCGGTCGGGACAGGGGACACAATGAGCAGTTCTTC	CAGRDRGHNEQFF
-	TRBV18	TRBJ2-4	-	TGTGCCAGCTCCCGGGGTCCCGGGGCCAAAAACATTCAGTACTTC	CASSRGPGAKNIQYF
few	TRBV27	TRBJ2-3	TRBD2	TGTGCCAGCAGGTATACCACTAGCGGGAGAAATCAAGATACGCAGTATTTT	CASRYTTSGRNQDTQYF
-	TRBV28	TRBJ1-4	-	TGTGCCAGCAGTTTTGGTGGGATCCCGTCTCAACTGTTTTTT	CASSFGGIPSQLFF
-	TRBV18	TRBJ1-1	TRBD1	TGTGCCAGCTCACGCCGAGAAGGGACAGGGACCACTGAAGCTTTCTTT	CASSRREGTGTTEAFF
-	TRBV25-1	TRBJ2-1	TRBD2	TGTGCCAGCCAAAACGGACTAGCGGCCTCCAGGAATGAGCAGTTCTTC	CASQNGLAASRNEQFF
-	TRBV6-1	TRBJ2-2	TRBD2	TGTGCCAGCAGCGCCTCCGGGAGGGCTGGGGAGCTGTTTTTT	CASSASGRAGELFF
-	TRBV11-2	TRBJ2-2	TRBD1	TGTGCCAGCAGCGCCCGGACAGGCACCGGGGAGCTGTTTTTT	CASSARTGTGELFF
-	TRBV5-1	TRBJ2-1	-	TGCGCCAGCAGCTTGGTGCGAGGGATCTACAATGAGCAGTTCTTC	CASSLVRGIYNEQFF
-	TRBV4-2	TRBJ2-7	-	TGTGCCAGCAGCCTTTCGACTTCCTCCTACGAGCAGTACTTC	CASSLSTSSYEQYF
-	TRBV19	TRBJ2-1	TRBD2	TGTGCCAGTAGTGGGGTGGCGGGGGTCTACAATGAGCAGTTCTTC	CASSGVAGVYNEQFF
-	TRBV19	TRBJ2-2	-	TGTGCCAGTAGTATATTGGGCACCGGGGAGCTGTTTTTT	CASSILGTGELFF
-	TRBV5-4	TRBJ2-2	-	TGTGCCAGCAGCTTGGCGGGGCTATTCACCGGGGAGCTGTTTTTT	CASSLAGLFTGELFF
few	TRBV6-1	TRBJ1-5	-	TGTGCCAGCAGTGGACAGAGGAATCAGCCCCAGCATTTT	CASSGQRNQPQHF
-	TRBV10-2	TRBJ1-5	TRBD1	TGCGCCAGCAGTGAGACAGGGGGCGTCAATCAGCCCCAGCATTTT	CASSETGGVNQPQHF
-	TRBV18	TRBJ2-3	-	TGTGCCAGCTCAGTCACAGATACGCAGTATTTT	CASSVTDTQYF
once	TRBV5-1	TRBJ2-7	-	TGCGCCAGCAGCTCCTGCTACATTCCCCCTTGTCACTACGAGCAGTACTTC	CASSSCYIPPCHYEQYF
-	TRBV7-9	TRBJ2-7	TRBD1	TGTGCCAGCAGCTTAGAGGGGGCGTTCGTCGACTCCGCCTACGAGCAGTACTTC	CASSLEGAFVDSAYEQYF
-	TRBV29-1	TRBJ2-3	-	TGCAGCTGGGAGGTTGGCACAGATACGCAGTATTTT	CSWEVGTDTQYF
-	TRBV4-1	TRBJ2-2	TRBD2	TGCGCCAGCAGCCAATTTGGTGGGCTAGCGGGAGCCACCGGGGAGCTGTTTTTT	CASSQFGGLAGATGELFF
-	TRBV9	TRBJ2-2	TRBD1	TGTGCCAGCAGCGCATTGGGACAGCTCGGGGAGCTGTTTTTT	CASSALGQLGELFF
-	TRBV5-1	TRBJ2-7	-	TGCGCCAGCAGCTTGGGGGGGCCACTCTACGAGCAGTACTTC	CASSLGGPLYEQYF
-	TRBV28	TRBJ2-1	-	TGTGCCAGCAGTTCCCCAGTCATTTCCTACAATGAGCAGTTCTTC	CASSSPVISYNEQFF
-	TRBV7-2	TRBJ2-2	-	TGTGCCAGCTTCCCGGCCGGGGAGCTGTTTTTT	CASFPAGELFF
-	TRBV6-1	TRBJ2-2	TRBD2	TGTGCCAGCAGCCGACGGGGGGAGAAGAGCGGGGAGCTGTTTTTT	CASSRRGEKSGELFF
few	TRBV6-1	TRBJ1-2	-	TGTGCCAGCAGTGAAGTAGGGGGCTATGGCTACACCTTC	CASSEVGGYGYTF
once	TRBV6-1	TRBJ2-1	TRBD2	TGTGCCAGCAGTGATGTCCCGGGACTAGCGGGAGGGTCATCCTACAATGAGCAGTTCTTC	CASSDVPGLAGGSSYNEQFF
-	TRBV6-1	TRBJ2-5	TRBD2	TGTGCCAGCATTCGAGCGGGAGGGCATTGGGAGACCCAGTACTTC	CASIRAGGHWETQYF
-	TRBV9	TRBJ2-3	-	TGTGCCAGCAGCCCTAATATGAATACGCAGTATTTT	CASSPNMNTQYF
once	TRBV7-9	TRBJ1-2	-	TGTGCCAGCAGCTTAGAGACAAGGGCTAGCACCTTC	CASSLETRASTF
few	TRBV6-4	TRBJ1-1	-	TGTGCCAGCAGTGAGGTTGAAGCTTTCTTT	CASSEVEAFF
-	TRBV5-4	TRBJ2-3	-	TGTGCCAGCAGCCGGTCACGCACAGATACGCAGTATTTT	CASSRSRTDTQYF
-	TRBV11-2	TRBJ2-7	-	TGTGCCAGCAGCTTAATGGGGTCAGGAGAGCAGTACTTC	CASSLMGSGEQYF
-	TRBV6-5	TRBJ2-7	TRBD2	TGTGCCAGCAGCCGGAGGACTAGCGGGATCTACGAGCAGTACTTC	CASSRRTSGIYEQYF
-	TRBV7-6	TRBJ1-4	-	TGTGCCAGCAGCCTCCCAGGGACACGGAAACTGTTTTTT	CASSLPGTRKLFF
medium-sized	TRBV30	TRBJ1-1	TRBD1	TGTGCCTGGAAAATGTCAGGGGGTTTGAACACTGAAGCTTTCTTT	CAWKMSGGLNTEAFF
-	TRBV6-1	TRBJ1-5	TRBD1	TGTGCCAGCAGTGAAGGGGAAGGGACAGGGAATCAGCCCCAGCATTTT	CASSEGEGTGNQPQHF